This T cell receptor (beta chain) was sequenced during a study of shared clonotypes between healthy human individuals. Study findings and constraints: Relative to their counterparts shared across all four donors, non-shared clonotypes exhibited diminished generation probabilities.

As concerns this clone: Its target is not known.

Assay execution took place at the deep level. Only in-frame clones appear in the TCRdb table, and some are missing; sequencing was by immunoSEQ multiplex PCR. The table has over a million clones, 78% seen once; the top ten hold 0.5% to 0.6%. The V gene lost 0 bases and the J gene lost 2 bases, with 8 bases spanning the gap. The CDR3 runs 13 residues. The germline gives CDR1 SQVTM, CDR2 ANQGSEA. The sequencing sample was made of memory CD4+ T cells from PBMCs. The sample's subset: CD45RA-negative fraction. The V and J genes are TRBV29-1 and TRBJ2-7; the D is unclear. The receptor comes from a man aged 18 to 35 in good health. Some clones in this sample may be carry-over from other donors' samples. This CDR3 is CSVEDARTYEQYF. The CDR3 DNA reads TGCAGCGTTGAAGATGCCAGGACCTACGAGCAGTACTTC.